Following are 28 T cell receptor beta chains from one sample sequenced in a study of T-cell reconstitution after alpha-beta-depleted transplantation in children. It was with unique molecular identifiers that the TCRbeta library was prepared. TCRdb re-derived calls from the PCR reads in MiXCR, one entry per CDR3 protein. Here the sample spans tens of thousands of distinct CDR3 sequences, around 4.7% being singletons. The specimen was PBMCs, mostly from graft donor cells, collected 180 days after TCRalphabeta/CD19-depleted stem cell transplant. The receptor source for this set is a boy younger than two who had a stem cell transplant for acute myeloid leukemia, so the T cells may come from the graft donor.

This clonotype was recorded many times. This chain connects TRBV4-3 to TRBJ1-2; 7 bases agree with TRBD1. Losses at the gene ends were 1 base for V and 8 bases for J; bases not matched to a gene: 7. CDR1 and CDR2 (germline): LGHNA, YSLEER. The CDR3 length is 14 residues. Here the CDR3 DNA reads TGCGCCAGCAGCCAAGCGGGACAGAGGGGCGGCTACACCTTC. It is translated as CASSQAGQRGGYTF.

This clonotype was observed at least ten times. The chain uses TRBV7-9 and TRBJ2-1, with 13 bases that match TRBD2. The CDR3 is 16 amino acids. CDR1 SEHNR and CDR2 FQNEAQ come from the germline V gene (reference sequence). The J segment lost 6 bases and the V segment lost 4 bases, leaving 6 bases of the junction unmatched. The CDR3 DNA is TGTGCCAGCAGCTCCCCACGACTAGCGGGGGGCAATGAGCAGTTCTTC. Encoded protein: CASSSPRLAGGNEQFF.

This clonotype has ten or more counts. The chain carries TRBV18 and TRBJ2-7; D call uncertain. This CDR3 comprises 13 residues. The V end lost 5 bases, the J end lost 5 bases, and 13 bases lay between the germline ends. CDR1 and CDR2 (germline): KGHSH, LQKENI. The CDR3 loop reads CASSAVASHEQYF. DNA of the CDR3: TGTGCCAGCTCAGCGGTAGCCAGCCACGAGCAGTACTTC.

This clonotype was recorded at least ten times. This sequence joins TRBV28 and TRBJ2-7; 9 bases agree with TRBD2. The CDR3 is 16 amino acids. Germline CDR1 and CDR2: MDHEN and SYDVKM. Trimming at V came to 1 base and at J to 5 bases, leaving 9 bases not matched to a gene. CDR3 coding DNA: TGTGCCAGCAGTTTATCTCCCGCGGGGGGGCGGAACGAGCAGTACGTC. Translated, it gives CASSLSPAGGRNEQYV.

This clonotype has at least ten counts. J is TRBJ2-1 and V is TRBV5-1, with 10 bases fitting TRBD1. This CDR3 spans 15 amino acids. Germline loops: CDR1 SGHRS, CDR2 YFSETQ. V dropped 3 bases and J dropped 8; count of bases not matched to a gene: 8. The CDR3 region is CASSSTGGAGDEQFF. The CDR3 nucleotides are TGCGCCAGCAGCTCGACAGGGGGCGCGGGGGATGAGCAGTTCTTC.

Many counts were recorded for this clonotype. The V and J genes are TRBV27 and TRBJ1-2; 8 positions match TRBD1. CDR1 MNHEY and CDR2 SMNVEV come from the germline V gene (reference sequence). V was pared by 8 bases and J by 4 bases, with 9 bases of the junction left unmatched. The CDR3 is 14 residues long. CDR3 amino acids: CASREAGGTYGYTF. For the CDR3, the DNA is TGTGCCAGCCGGGAGGCAGGGGGCACCTATGGCTACACCTTC.

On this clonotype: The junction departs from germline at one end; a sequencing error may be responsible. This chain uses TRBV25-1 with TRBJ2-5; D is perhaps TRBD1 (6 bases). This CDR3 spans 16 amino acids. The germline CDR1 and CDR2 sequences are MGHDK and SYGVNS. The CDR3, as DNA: TGTGCCAGCAGTCTTTCGGGACAAGGGCCTTGGGGGACCCTGTACTTC. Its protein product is CASSLSGQGPWGTLYF.

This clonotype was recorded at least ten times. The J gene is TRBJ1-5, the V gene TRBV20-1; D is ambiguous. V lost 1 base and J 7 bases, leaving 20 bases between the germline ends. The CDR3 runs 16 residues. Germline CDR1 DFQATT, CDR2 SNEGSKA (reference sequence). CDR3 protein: CSARVPPRRVGQPQHF. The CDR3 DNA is TGCAGTGCTAGAGTGCCCCCCAGGCGGGTTGGGCAGCCCCAGCATTTT.

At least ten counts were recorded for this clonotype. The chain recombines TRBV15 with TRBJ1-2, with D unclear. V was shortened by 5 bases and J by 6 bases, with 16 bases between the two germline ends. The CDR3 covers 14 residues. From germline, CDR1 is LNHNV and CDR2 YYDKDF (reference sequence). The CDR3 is CATSPQGPFDGYTF. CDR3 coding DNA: TGTGCCACCAGCCCCCAAGGTCCCTTCGATGGCTACACCTTC.

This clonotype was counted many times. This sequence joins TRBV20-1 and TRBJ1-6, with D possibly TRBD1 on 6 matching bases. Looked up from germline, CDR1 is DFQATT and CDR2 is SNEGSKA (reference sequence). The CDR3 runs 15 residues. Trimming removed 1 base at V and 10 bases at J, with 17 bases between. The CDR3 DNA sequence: TGCAGTGCTAGAGCCCAACAGGGTAGTAGCTCACCCCTCCACTTT. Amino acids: CSARAQQGSSSPLHF.

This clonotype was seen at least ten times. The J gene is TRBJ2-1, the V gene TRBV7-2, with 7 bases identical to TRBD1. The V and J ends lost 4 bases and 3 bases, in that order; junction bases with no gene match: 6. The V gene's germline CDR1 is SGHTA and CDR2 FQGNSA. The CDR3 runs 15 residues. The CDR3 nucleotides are TGTGCCAGCAGCTCCCCGGGACAGATCTACAATGAGCAGTTCTTC. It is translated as CASSSPGQIYNEQFF.

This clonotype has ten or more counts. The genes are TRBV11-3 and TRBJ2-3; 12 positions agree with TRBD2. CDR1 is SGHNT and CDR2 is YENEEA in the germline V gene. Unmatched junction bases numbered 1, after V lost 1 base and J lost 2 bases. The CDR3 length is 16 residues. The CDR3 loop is CASSLGLAGVTDTQYF. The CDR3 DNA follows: TGTGCCAGCAGCTTAGGACTAGCGGGGGTCACAGATACGCAGTATTTT. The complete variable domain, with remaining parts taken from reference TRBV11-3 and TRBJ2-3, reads EAGVVQSPRYKIIEKKQPVAFWCNPISGHNTLYWYLQNLGQGPELLIRYENEEAVDDSQLPKDRFSAERLKGVDSTLKIQPAELGDSAVYLCASSLGLAGVTDTQYFGPGTRLTVL.

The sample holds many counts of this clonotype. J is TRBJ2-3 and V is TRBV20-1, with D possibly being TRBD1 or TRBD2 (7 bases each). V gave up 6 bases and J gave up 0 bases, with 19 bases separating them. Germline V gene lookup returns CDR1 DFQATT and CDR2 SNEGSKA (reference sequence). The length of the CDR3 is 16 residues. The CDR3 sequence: CSAIEGGGLSTDTQYF. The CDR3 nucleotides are TGCAGTGCCATCGAGGGAGGGGGCTTGAGCACAGATACGCAGTATTTT.

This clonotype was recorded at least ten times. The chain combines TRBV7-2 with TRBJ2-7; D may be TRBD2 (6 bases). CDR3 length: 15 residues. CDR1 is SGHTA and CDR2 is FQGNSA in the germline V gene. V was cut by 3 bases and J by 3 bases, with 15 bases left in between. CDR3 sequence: CASSFSGSSFYEQYF. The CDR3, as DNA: TGTGCCAGCAGCTTCAGCGGGTCTTCCTTCTACGAGCAGTACTTC. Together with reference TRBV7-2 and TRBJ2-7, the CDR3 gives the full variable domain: GAGVSQSPSNKVTEKGKDVELRCDPISGHTALYWYRQSLGQGLEFLIYFQGNSAPDKSGLPSDRFSAERTGGSVSTLTIQRTQQEDSAVYLCASSFSGSSFYEQYFGPGTRLTVT.

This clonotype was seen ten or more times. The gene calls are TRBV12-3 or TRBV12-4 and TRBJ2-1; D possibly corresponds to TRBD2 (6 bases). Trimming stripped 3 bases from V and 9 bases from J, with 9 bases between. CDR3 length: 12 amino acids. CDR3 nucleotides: TGTGCCAGCAGTTTCGGGCGGGGTGAGCAGTTCTTC. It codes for CASSFGRGEQFF.

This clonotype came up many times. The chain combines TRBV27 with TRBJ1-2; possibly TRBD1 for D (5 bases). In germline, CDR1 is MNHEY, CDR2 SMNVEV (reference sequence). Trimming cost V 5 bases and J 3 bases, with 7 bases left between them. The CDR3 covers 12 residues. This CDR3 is CASSLRDYGYTF. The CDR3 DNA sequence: TGTGCCAGCAGTCTCAGGGACTATGGCTACACCTTC.

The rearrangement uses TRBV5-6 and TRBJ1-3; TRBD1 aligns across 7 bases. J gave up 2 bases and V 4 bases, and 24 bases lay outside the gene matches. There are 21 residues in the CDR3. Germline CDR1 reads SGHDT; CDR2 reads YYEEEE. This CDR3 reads CASSPAKGRGIARKPGNTIYF. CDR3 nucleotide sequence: TGTGCCAGCAGCCCGGCCAAGGGCAGGGGGATTGCCCGGAAGCCTGGAAACACCATATATTTT.

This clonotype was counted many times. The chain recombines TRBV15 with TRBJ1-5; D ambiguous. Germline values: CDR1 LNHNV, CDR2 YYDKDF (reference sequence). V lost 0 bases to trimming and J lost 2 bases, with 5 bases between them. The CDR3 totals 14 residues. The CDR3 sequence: CATSRDPGNQPQHF. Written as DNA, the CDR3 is TGTGCCACCAGCAGAGATCCGGGCAATCAGCCCCAGCATTTT.

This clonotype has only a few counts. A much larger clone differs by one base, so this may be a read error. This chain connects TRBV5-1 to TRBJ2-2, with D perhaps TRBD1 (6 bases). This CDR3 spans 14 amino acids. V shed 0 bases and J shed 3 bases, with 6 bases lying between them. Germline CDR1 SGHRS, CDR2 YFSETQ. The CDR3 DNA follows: TGCGCCAGCAGCTTGGAGGGGGACACCGGGGAGCTGTTTTTT. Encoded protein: CASSLEGDTGELFF. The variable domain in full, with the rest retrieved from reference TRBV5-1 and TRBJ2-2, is KAGVTQTPRYLIKTRGQQVTLSCSPISGHRSVSWYQQTPGQGLQFLFEYFSETQRNKGNFPGRFSGRQFSNSRSEMNVSTLELGDSALYLCASSLEGDTGELFFGEGSRLTVL.

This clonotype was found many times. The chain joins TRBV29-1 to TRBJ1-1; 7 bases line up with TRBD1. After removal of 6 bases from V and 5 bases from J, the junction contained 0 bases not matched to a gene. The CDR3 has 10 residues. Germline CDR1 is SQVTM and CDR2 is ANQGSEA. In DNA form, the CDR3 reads TGCAGCGTGACAGGGACTGAAGCTTTCTTT. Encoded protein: CSVTGTEAFF.

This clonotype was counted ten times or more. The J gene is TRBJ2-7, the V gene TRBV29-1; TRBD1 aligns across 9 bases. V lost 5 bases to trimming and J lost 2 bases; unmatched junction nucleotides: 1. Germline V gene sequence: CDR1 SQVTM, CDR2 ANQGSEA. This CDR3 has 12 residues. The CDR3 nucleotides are TGCAGCGTTCGGGACAGGGCCTACGAGCAGTACTTC. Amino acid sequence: CSVRDRAYEQYF.

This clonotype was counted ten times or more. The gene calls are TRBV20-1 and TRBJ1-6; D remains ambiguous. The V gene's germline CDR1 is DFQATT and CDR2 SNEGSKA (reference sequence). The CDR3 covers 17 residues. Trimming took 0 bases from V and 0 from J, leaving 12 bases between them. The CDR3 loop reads CSARDAQLSSYNSPLHF. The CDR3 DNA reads TGCAGTGCTAGAGATGCCCAGCTTAGCTCCTATAATTCACCCCTCCACTTT.

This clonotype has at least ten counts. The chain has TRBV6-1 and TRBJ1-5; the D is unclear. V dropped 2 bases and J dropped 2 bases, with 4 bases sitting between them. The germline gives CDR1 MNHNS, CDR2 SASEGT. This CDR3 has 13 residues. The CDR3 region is CASSELGNQPQHF. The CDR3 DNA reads TGTGCCAGCAGTGAACTCGGCAATCAGCCCCAGCATTTT.

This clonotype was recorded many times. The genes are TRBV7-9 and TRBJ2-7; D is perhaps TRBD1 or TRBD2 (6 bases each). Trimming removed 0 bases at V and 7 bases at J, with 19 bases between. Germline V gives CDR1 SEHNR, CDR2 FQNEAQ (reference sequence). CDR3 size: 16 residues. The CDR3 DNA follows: TGTGCCAGCAGCTTAGCGGGGCCCGGGGGCCCAGAAGAGCAGTACGTC. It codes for CASSLAGPGGPEEQYV.

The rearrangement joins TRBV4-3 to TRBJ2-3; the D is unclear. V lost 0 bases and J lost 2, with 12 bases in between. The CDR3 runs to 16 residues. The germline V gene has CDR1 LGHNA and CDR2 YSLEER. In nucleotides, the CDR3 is TGCGCCAGCAGCCAAGACCTGAACTCGGACACAGATACGCAGTATTTT. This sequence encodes CASSQDLNSDTDTQYF.

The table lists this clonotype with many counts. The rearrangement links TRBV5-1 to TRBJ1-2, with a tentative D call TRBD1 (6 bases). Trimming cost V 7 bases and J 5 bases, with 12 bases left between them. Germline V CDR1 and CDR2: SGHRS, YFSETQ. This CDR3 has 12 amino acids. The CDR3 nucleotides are TGCGCCAGCCGACAGGCAAATTATGGCTACACCTTC. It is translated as CASRQANYGYTF. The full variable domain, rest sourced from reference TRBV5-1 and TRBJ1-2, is KAGVTQTPRYLIKTRGQQVTLSCSPISGHRSVSWYQQTPGQGLQFLFEYFSETQRNKGNFPGRFSGRQFSNSRSEMNVSTLELGDSALYLCASRQANYGYTFGSGTRLTVV.

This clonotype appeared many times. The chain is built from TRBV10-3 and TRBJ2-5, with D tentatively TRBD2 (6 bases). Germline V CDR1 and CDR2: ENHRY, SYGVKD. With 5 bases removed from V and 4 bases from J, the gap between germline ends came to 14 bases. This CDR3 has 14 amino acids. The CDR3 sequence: CAISFLAFPETQYF. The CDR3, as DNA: TGTGCCATCAGTTTTCTAGCGTTCCCAGAGACCCAGTACTTC.

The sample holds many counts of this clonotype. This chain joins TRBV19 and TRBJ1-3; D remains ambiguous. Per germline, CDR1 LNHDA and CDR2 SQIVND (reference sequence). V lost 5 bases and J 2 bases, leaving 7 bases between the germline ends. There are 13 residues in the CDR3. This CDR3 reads CASSATTGNTIYF. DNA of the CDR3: TGTGCCAGTAGTGCCACTACTGGAAACACCATATATTTT.